The TCR beta chain described here comes from a study of control samples from healthy donors and cancer patients. This clone was observed a few times. This table comes from immunoSEQ multiplex PCR, and its TCRdb copy is limited to in-frame clones, with some not included. The sample lists some 120,000 clones; about 87% were seen once. The junction had 2 bases not matched to a gene; V was cut back by 5 bases and J by 1 base. The V gene's germline CDR1 is SGHAT and CDR2 FQDESV (reference sequence). The CDR3 consists of 14 residues. The receptor was derived from a man aged 55 to 69 in good health. This chain links TRBV11-1 with TRBJ2-3; 8 positions agree with TRBD1. The sequenced material came from blood. The CDR3 sequence: CASSQGQGTDTQYF. In DNA, the CDR3 is TGTGCCAGCAGCCAGGGACAGGGCACAGATACGCAGTATTTT.